The present T cell receptor beta chain was sequenced within a study of identical twins. Points from the study as a whole: Abundant cord blood beta clonotypes carried fewer insertions; memory repertoires showed none.

CDR1 and CDR2 (germline): DFQATT, SNEGSKA (reference sequence). V was cut by 5 bases and J by 4 bases, with 14 bases left in between. This CDR3 has 13 residues. Comment on this clonotype: Its antigen remains unknown.

TCRdb used MiXCR to reprocess the 5' RACE reads, holding one entry per CDR3 protein. The sample consists of under 900,000 distinct CDR3 sequences, roughly 20% of them appearing once. The same data also went into a second study, on T cells expressing NK-cell markers. In that study: Source material for TCR beta repertoires consisted of sorted CD3+CD56+NKG2C+, CD3+CD56+NKG2C- and CD3+CD56-NKG2C+ T cells.

The sequenced material came from PBMCs. This sequence joins TRBV20-1 and TRBJ1-2; unclear D gene. This TCR derives from a woman younger than 30 in good health. CDR3 residues: CSAYPEASYGYTF. The DNA of the CDR3 is TGCAGTGCTTATCCCGAGGCCTCCTATGGCTACACCTTC.